The T cell receptor beta chain described here comes from a study of OX40 agonist ivuxolimab in advanced cancers. Findings of the study overall: No determination was made of the antigen specificity of the expanded peripheral T cells.

V lost 5 bases and J lost 6; bases outside the gene matches: 3. Germline lookup yields CDR1 SGHTA and CDR2 FQGNSA. The CDR3 has 13 residues. About this clone itself: What it binds is not known.

Generated by immunoSEQ multiplex PCR, the TCRdb table keeps only in-frame clones and is missing some. The sample contains roughly 100,000 clones, 75% to 95% of which appear only once. The chain employs TRBV7-2 and TRBJ1-1; 10 bases are a match to TRBD1. This receptor was obtained from an adult with an advanced solid tumor such as melanoma, head and neck, liver or kidney cancer. The specimen comprised CD4+ or CD8+ T cells sorted from blood, sampled in a trial of the OX40 agonist ivuxolimab. As DNA, the CDR3 is TGTGCCAGCAGCCGACAGGGGGCTGCTGAAGCTTTCTTT. Its protein product is CASSRQGAAEAFF. Filled out from reference TRBV7-2 and TRBJ1-1, the complete variable domain reads GAGVSQSPSNKVTEKGKDVELRCDPISGHTALYWYRQSLGQGLEFLIYFQGNSAPDKSGLPSDRFSAERTGGSVSTLTIQRTQQEDSAVYLCASSRQGAAEAFFGQGTRLTVV.